This T cell receptor beta chain stems from a study of T-cell reconstitution after alpha-beta-depleted transplantation in children. Library preparation (for TCRbeta) was performed with unique molecular identifiers. TCRdb independently ran MiXCR on the PCR reads; one entry per CDR3 protein. The table has 500,000 to 650,000 distinct CDR3 sequences, around 10% seen once. This clonotype was counted between two and nine times. Antigen unknown. CDR1 and CDR2 (germline): SNHLY, FYNNEI. V trimming: 5 bases; J trimming: 5 bases; junction bases outside the gene matches: 9. The CDR3 runs 15 residues. Findings and limits, study-wide: Newly generated T cells supplied most T-cell counts and diversity one year post-transplant.

This chain uses TRBV2 with TRBJ2-3; 8 nucleotides agree with TRBD1. Sequences were derived from PBMCs, mostly from graft donor cells, sampled 180 days after TCRalphabeta/CD19-depleted stem cell transplant. The sequence was collected from a female patient aged 2-10 years who had a stem cell transplant for aplastic anemia, so the T cells may come from the graft donor. CDR3 residues: CASSRTGFGLDTQYF. CDR3 nucleotide sequence: TGTGCCAGCAGTAGGACAGGGTTTGGTTTAGATACGCAGTATTTT.